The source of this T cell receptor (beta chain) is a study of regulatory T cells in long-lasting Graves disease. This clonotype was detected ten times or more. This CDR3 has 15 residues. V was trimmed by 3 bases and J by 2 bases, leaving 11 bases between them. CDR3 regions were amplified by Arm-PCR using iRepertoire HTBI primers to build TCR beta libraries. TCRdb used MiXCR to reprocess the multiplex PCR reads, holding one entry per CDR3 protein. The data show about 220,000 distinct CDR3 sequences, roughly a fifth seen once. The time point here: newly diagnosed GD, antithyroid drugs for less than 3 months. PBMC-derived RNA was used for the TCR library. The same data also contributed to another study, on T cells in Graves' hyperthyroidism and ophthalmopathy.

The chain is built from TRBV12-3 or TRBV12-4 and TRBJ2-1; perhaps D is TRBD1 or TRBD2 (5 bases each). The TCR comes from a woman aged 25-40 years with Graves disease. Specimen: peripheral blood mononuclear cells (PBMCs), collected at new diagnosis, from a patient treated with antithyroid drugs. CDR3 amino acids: CASSLTEGPYNEQFF. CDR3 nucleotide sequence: TGTGCCAGCAGTTTGACTGAGGGGCCCTACAATGAGCAGTTCTTC.